This T cell receptor beta chain was identified in a study of CD8+ T cells in alopecia areata (dated by TCRdb to about 2018). Regarding the study in general: Skin from C3H/HeJ donors with spontaneous alopecia (about 6-12 months old) was grafted onto female C3H/HeJ recipients that were roughly 6-11 weeks old. TCRbeta CDR3 regions were amplified by immunoSEQ multiplex PCR with 35 Vbeta forward and 13 Jbeta reverse primers. Scalp clonality was compared among normal scalp (n=4), patchy alopecia areata scalp (n=8), and alopecia totalis/universalis scalp (n=8). In humans, TCRbeta sequencing was performed on scalp tissue and on sorted CD4+ and CD8+ peripheral blood T cells from healthy controls and from patients with patchy or totalis/universalis alopecia areata. High-throughput TCRbeta sequencing was used to examine T cell clonal expansion in alopecia areata in both the C3H/HeJ mouse model and human patients. The RNA source kit depended on sample type: the PAXgene miRNA kit for fixed scalp, the miRNeasy kit for PBMCs, and the RNeasy kit for mouse skin. The research as a whole found: Unlike mouse skin, which is dominated by gammadelta T cells, normal human skin has resident alphabeta T cells that are also sequenced, and this complicates analysis of the scalp TCR repertoire. Lesional scalp, especially in alopecia totalis/universalis, showed higher clonality and more expanded CD8+ clones than normal scalp, suggesting antigenic drive. Shared TCR sequences between patients were less evident than in mice, which may be partly attributable to HLA diversity in the patient population.

On this clone itself: Its binding antigen is unknown. Gene names and germline sequences here are the mouse ones. The sequence runs out 4 residues before the end of the CDR3; the remainder is reconstructed from the germline J gene. The sample holds other DNA sequences that translate to the same CDR3.

Cells from mouse cutaneous lymph nodes were pooled, stained for CD4, CD8alpha, NKG2D, NKG2ACE and other markers, and then sorted on a BD Influx. CDR1 NSQYPW and CDR2 LRSPGD are derived from the germline V gene (reference sequence). CDR3 length: 14 amino acids, cysteine to phenylalanine. The DNA has 30 bases, all within the CDR3, and is read from base 1. V loses 3 bases, J loses 6 bases, and the germline ends lie 12 bases apart. Libraries were made using the immunoSEQ multiplex PCR assay. For TCR sequencing, RNA was extracted from every sample and reverse transcribed into cDNA to serve as template. First-strand cDNA was synthesized with SuperScript III using a 2:1 mix of oligo-dT and random hexamers. A synthetic immune receptor repertoire was used to gauge amplification bias, and whatever bias remained was removed computationally. Sequencing of the libraries was done on Illumina HiSeq using 60 bp reads that spanned the CDR3 and were read from J toward V. In the paper's pipeline: After raw reads were preprocessed to remove errors, the CDR3 was defined following IMGT conventions as running from the conserved cysteine to phenylalanine. To get clonality, Shannon entropy was normalized by log2 of the number of productive unique TCRs and the result was subtracted from 1. Whether each scalp clone was CD4 or CD8 was inferred by checking scalp TCRbeta sequences against the CD4 and CD8 repertoires from sorted blood. The clones in this table, taken by TCRdb from immuneACCESS, are in-frame only. Not every clone is retained; where verified, under half of the shortfall comes from an unresolved V gene, and the cause of the rest is unknown. V, J and clone size were drawn from that table, and D and trimming were deduced from the DNA. The table puts 200,000 to 300,000 clones in this sample, none counted just once. Of the sample, about 1.2% falls within the top ten clones.

The material sequenced was CD4+ T cells sorted from a lymph node. The chain is made from TRBV1 and TRBJ2-1; 7 matching bases give a weak D call of TRBD2. This receptor was obtained from a C3H/HeJ mouse with alopecia areata. The MHC haplotype found in this strain is H2-k. The CDR3 bases that were read are TGCACCTGCAGTGCCGGGGGGCGGGGTGCT. The translation is CTCSAGGRGA. The CDR3 as a whole reads CTCSAGGRGAEQFF.